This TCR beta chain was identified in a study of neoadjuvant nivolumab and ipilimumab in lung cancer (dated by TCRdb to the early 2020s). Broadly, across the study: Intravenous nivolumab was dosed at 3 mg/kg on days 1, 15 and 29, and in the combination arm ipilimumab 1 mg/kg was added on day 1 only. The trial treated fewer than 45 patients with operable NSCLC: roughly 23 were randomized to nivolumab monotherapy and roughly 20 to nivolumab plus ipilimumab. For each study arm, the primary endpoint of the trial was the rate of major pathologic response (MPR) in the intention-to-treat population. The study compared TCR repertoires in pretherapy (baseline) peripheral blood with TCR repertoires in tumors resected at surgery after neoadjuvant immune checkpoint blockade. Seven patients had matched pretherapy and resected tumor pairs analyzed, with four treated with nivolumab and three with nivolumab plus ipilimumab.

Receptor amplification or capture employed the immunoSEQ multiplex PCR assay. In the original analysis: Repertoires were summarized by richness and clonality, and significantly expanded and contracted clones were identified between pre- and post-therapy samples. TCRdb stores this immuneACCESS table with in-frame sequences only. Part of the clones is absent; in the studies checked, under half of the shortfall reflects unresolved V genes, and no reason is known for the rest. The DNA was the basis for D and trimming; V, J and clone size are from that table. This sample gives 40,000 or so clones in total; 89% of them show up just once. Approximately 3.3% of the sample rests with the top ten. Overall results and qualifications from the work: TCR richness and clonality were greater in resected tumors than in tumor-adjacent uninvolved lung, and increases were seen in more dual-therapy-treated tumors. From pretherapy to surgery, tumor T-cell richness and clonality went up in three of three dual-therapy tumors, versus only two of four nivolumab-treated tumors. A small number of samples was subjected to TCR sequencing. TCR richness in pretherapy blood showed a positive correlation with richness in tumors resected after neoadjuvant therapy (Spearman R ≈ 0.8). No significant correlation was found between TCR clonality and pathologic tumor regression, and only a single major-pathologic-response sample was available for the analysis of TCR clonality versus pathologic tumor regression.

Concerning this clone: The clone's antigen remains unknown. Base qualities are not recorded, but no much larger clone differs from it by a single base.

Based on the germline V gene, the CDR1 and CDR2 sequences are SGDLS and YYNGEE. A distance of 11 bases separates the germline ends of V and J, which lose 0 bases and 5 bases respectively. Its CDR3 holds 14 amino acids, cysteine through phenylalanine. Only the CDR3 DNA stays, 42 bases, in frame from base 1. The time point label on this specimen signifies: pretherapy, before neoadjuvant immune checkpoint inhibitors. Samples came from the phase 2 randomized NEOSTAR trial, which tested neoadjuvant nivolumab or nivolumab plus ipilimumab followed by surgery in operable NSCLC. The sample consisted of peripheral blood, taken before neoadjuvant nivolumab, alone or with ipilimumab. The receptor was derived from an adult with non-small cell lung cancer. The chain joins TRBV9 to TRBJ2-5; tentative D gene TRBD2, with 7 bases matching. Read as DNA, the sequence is TGTGCCAGCAGCGTAGCCCGGGGGGCGGAGACCCAGTACTTC. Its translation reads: CASSVARGAETQYF.